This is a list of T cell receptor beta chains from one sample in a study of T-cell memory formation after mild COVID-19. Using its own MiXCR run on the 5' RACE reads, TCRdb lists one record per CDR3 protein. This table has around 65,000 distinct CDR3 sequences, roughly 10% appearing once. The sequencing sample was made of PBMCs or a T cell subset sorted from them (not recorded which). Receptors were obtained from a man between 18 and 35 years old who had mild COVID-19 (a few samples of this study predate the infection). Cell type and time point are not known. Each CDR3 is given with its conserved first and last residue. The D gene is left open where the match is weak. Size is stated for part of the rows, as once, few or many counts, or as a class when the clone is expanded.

TGTGCCAGCAGGAATAGCGGGGGGTCCGGGGAGCTGTTTTTT | CASRNSGGSGELFF | many | TRBD2 | TRBJ2-2 | TRBV12-3/TRBV12-4
TGCAGTGCTAGAGATAGCCTAGCGGGGTTCCAAGAGACCCAGTACTTC | CSARDSLAGFQETQYF | many | TRBD2 | TRBJ2-5 | TRBV20-1
TGCGCCAGCAGCGGACCCGGGACAGGGCAAGAGACCCAGTACTTC | CASSGPGTGQETQYF | many | TRBD1 | TRBJ2-5 | TRBV5-1
TGTGCCACCCGACAGGGGGCGGGTTATGGCTACACCTTC | CATRQGAGYGYTF | few | TRBD1 | TRBJ1-2 | TRBV6-5
TGTGCCAGCAGCTTAGATTTGGGTCAGCCCCAGCATTTT | CASSLDLGQPQHF | many | - | TRBJ1-5 | TRBV7-3
TGTGCCAGCAGTGTGGGGACAGCTCACCCCCAAGAGACCCAGTACTTC | CASSVGTAHPQETQYF | - | TRBD1 | TRBJ2-5 | TRBV12-3/TRBV12-4
TGTGCCAGCACTACGCTGGCTAGCGTGGCAGATACGCAGTATTTT | CASTTLASVADTQYF | few | - | TRBJ2-3 | TRBV2
TGTGCCAGCAGTTTGCCTAGCGTCTCCAGAGGTGAGCAGTTCTTC | CASSLPSVSRGEQFF | few | - | TRBJ2-1 | TRBV28
TGTGCCAGCAGCAGAGGGCCAGGGAACACCGGGGAGCTGTTTTTT | CASSRGPGNTGELFF | many | - | TRBJ2-2 | TRBV7-2
TGCGCCAGCAGCTACAGCCTCTCCAGAGAGACCCAGTACTTC | CASSYSLSRETQYF | many | - | TRBJ2-5 | TRBV5-1
TGTGCCAGCTCAGAACAGGGGATGGCTGAAGCTTTCTTT | CASSEQGMAEAFF | few | TRBD1 | TRBJ1-1 | TRBV18
TGCAGCGTTGAGAGGGTTAATGAAAAACTGTTTTTT | CSVERVNEKLFF | - | - | TRBJ1-4 | TRBV29-1
TGCAGTGCGCGGGACAGGAGCGGGGGCCGGGAGCTGTTTTTT | CSARDRSGGRELFF | few | - | TRBJ2-2 | TRBV20-1
TGCGCCAGCAGTGATACTATCTACGAGCAGTACTTC | CASSDTIYEQYF | few | - | TRBJ2-7 | TRBV10-2
TGTGCCACCAGTGATGAGAAGACAGGGAGGGAGACCCAGTACTTC | CATSDEKTGRETQYF | many | - | TRBJ2-5 | TRBV24-1
TGCGCCAGCACCTTGTCGGCCGGGGGCACTGAAGCTTTCTTT | CASTLSAGGTEAFF | few | - | TRBJ1-1 | TRBV5-1
TGTGCCAGCAGTAGGGCCGGGACATCCTACAATGAGCAGTTCTTC | CASSRAGTSYNEQFF | many | - | TRBJ2-1 | TRBV28
TGCGCCAGCAGCCCTGGGACAGGTCAAGAGACCCAGTACTTC | CASSPGTGQETQYF | - | TRBD1 | TRBJ2-5 | TRBV5-1
TGTGCCAGCAGCTTAGGGGTAGCTCAAAAAGGCAATGAGCAGTTCTTC | CASSLGVAQKGNEQFF | - | - | TRBJ2-1 | TRBV11-2
TGCAGCGCCTGGACAGTGGGCGACTATGGCTACACCTTC | CSAWTVGDYGYTF | - | - | TRBJ1-2 | TRBV29-1
TGTGCCAGCAGTGCCCCGGGACAGGGGCACTATGGCTACACCTTC | CASSAPGQGHYGYTF | once | TRBD1 | TRBJ1-2 | TRBV6-1
TGTGCCAGCGTGGGGCAGACAGATACGCAGTATTTT | CASVGQTDTQYF | - | - | TRBJ2-3 | TRBV2
TGTGCCAGCAGTTTTATGATCAGGAACACTGAAGCTTTCTTT | CASSFMIRNTEAFF | many | - | TRBJ1-1 | TRBV12-3/TRBV12-4
TGTGCCAGCAGTTTACGGGGGGGGGAGACCCAGTACTTC | CASSLRGGETQYF | many | TRBD2 | TRBJ2-5 | TRBV12-3/TRBV12-4
TGTGCCACCAACTCCCCCGGGGGGGCAAATACGCAGTATTTT | CATNSPGGANTQYF | few | TRBD2 | TRBJ2-3 | TRBV15
TGCGCCAGCAGCTTGGACCCGCGGATGAACACTGAAGCTTTCTTT | CASSLDPRMNTEAFF | few | - | TRBJ1-1 | TRBV5-1
TGCGCCAGCAGTAACTCAAACACCTACAATGAGCAGTTCTTC | CASSNSNTYNEQFF | - | - | TRBJ2-1 | TRBV5-1
TGTGCCAGCAGCTTATCGGGGCCCAATGAGCAGTTCTTC | CASSLSGPNEQFF | - | - | TRBJ2-1 | TRBV11-1
TGCGCCAGCGGGTTTCTAGCCACCGGGGAGCTGTTTTTT | CASGFLATGELFF | many | - | TRBJ2-2 | TRBV5-1
TGCGCCAGCAGCCCCCGGACAGGAGCAGATACGCAGTATTTT | CASSPRTGADTQYF | many | TRBD1 | TRBJ2-3 | TRBV4-1
TGTGCCAGCAGCTCACAGGGAGGGGATGAAAAACTGTTTTTT | CASSSQGGDEKLFF | few | - | TRBJ1-4 | TRBV7-9
TGTGCCAGCAGCTCCCGTCGGGGGAGCTCCTACAATGAGCAGTTCTTC | CASSSRRGSSYNEQFF | - | - | TRBJ2-1 | TRBV7-2
TGTGCCAGCAGACGGGGCTTTGGGAATTCACCCCTCCACTTT | CASRRGFGNSPLHF | few | - | TRBJ1-6 | TRBV2
TGCGCCAGCAGCATGGGCCAATCGACCCAGTACTTC | CASSMGQSTQYF | many | - | TRBJ2-5 | TRBV5-1
TGTGCCAGCAAGCGCAGTGGCTCCTACGAGCAGTACTTC | CASKRSGSYEQYF | many | - | TRBJ2-7 | TRBV12-3/TRBV12-4
TGTGCCAGCAGCCGCGGGGCCTGGTCGGATACGCAGTATTTT | CASSRGAWSDTQYF | - | - | TRBJ2-3 | TRBV7-9
TGTGCCAGCACCCAACCCCGGGGTTCGGGCACAGATACGCAGTATTTT | CASTQPRGSGTDTQYF | few | - | TRBJ2-3 | TRBV5-6
TGTGCCAGCAGTACCAACCGCGGGGAAAGAGAGACCCAGTACTTC | CASSTNRGERETQYF | - | - | TRBJ2-5 | TRBV6-2/TRBV6-3
TGTGCCAGCAGTGATCTTCCAGGGTACACAGATACGCAGTATTTT | CASSDLPGYTDTQYF | - | - | TRBJ2-3 | TRBV25-1
TGTGCCAGCAGTGACCCCCCGGCCGAAAATCAGTTTTGGCAGTTCTTC | CASSDPPAENQFWQFF | - | - | TRBJ2-1 | TRBV6-1
TGTGCCAGCTCACCACCGACAGCGTTCAACTATGGCTACACCTTC | CASSPPTAFNYGYTF | few | - | TRBJ1-2 | TRBV18
TGTGCCAGCAGCTTAGCGGCGGAATTAGCCAATGAGCAGTTCTTC | CASSLAAELANEQFF | many | - | TRBJ2-1 | TRBV7-6
TGCGCCAGCAGCTTATCGACATCATTCAATGAGCAGTTCTTC | CASSLSTSFNEQFF | - | - | TRBJ2-1 | TRBV5-1
TGCGCCAGCAGCCGCGACAGGGGGCTAAGCTATGGCTACACCTTC | CASSRDRGLSYGYTF | many | TRBD1 | TRBJ1-2 | TRBV4-3
TGTGCCAGCAGCCGGGATGCTAATGGCTACACCTTC | CASSRDANGYTF | - | - | TRBJ1-2 | TRBV7-9
TGTGCCAGCAGTTACCTTCCAGAAAGCTCCTACAATGAGCAGTTCTTC | CASSYLPESSYNEQFF | many | - | TRBJ2-1 | TRBV6-5
TGTGCCAGCAGAACCGGGACTGGAGACACCGGGGAGCTGTTTTTT | CASRTGTGDTGELFF | few | - | TRBJ2-2 | TRBV7-3
TGTGCCAGCAGGAACCGTCGGGGCTTAGAGCCCCAGCATTTT | CASRNRRGLEPQHF | few | - | TRBJ1-5 | TRBV6-2/TRBV6-3
TGTGCCAGCAGCCCGGGACAGGGCTCCTACAATGAGCAGTTCTTC | CASSPGQGSYNEQFF | many | TRBD1 | TRBJ2-1 | TRBV5-4
TGCAGTGCTCCACCGGGGCCAGATACGCAGTATTTT | CSAPPGPDTQYF | many | - | TRBJ2-3 | TRBV20-1
TGCGCCAGCAGCGGATCAATGACAGGGTCCAATTCACCCCTCCACTTT | CASSGSMTGSNSPLHF | few | TRBD1 | TRBJ1-6 | TRBV5-1
TGCAGTGCAAGAAGACGGACAGGGGGCAATGAAAAACTGTTTTTT | CSARRRTGGNEKLFF | few | TRBD1 | TRBJ1-4 | TRBV20-1
TGTGCCAGCAGCTTTGACAGGGGGACCTACGAGCAGTACTTC | CASSFDRGTYEQYF | many | TRBD1 | TRBJ2-7 | TRBV7-2
TGTGCCAGCAGCCAGGGACCCTTGGAGCCCCAGCATTTT | CASSQGPLEPQHF | few | - | TRBJ1-5 | TRBV7-9
TGTGCCAGCAGCCCTTTCCAAGAGACCCAGTACTTC | CASSPFQETQYF | - | - | TRBJ2-5 | TRBV12-3/TRBV12-4
TGCAGCGTTGCCAACCAAGAGACCCAGTACTTC | CSVANQETQYF | few | - | TRBJ2-5 | TRBV29-1
TGCGCCAGCAGCTCCTACGGGGTAGCGGTGGATACGCAGTATTTT | CASSSYGVAVDTQYF | many | - | TRBJ2-3 | TRBV5-1
TGTGCCAGCAGCCCGAGCGGGGTCGGAGAGACCCAGTACTTC | CASSPSGVGETQYF | - | TRBD2 | TRBJ2-5 | TRBV3-1
TGTGCCAGCAGTCCTCCGGGGGTGACTGAAGCTTTCTTT | CASSPPGVTEAFF | - | - | TRBJ1-1 | TRBV6-5
TGTGCCAGCAGATCGTGGGGCGGGGGGCTCTGGGGCACAGATACGCAGTATTTT | CASRSWGGGLWGTDTQYF | - | TRBD2 | TRBJ2-3 | TRBV12-3/TRBV12-4